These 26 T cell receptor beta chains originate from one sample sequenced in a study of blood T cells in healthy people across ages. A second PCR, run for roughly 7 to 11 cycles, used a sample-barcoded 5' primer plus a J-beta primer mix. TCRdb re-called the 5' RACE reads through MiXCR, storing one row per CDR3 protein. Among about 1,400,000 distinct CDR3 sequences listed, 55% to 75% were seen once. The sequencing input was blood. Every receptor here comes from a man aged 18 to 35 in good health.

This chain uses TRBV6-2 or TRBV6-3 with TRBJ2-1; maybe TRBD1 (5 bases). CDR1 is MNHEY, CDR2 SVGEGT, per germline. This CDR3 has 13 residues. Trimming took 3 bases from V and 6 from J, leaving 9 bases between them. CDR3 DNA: TGTGCCAGCAGTTATAACAGGCCCAATGAGCAGTTCTTC. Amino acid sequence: CASSYNRPNEQFF.

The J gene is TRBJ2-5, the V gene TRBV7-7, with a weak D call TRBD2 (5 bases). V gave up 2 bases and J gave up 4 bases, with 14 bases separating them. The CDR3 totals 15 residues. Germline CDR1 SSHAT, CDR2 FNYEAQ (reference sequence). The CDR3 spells CASSLRLAVVETQYF. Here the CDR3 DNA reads TGTGCCAGCAGCTTAAGGCTAGCCGTTGTAGAGACCCAGTACTTC. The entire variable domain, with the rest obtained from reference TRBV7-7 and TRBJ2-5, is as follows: GAGVSQSPRYKVTKRGQDVTLRCDPISSHATLYWYQQALGQGPEFLTYFNYEAQPDKSGLPSDRFSAERPEGSISTLTIQRTEQRDSAMYRCASSLRLAVVETQYFGPGTRLLVL.

In DNA form, the CDR3 reads TGTGCCAGCACCAGACAGTTTAACACTGAAGCTTTCTTT. It is translated as CASTRQFNTEAFF. The rearrangement uses TRBV28 and TRBJ1-1, with D perhaps matching TRBD1 (5 bases). CDR3 length: 13 residues. Germline V lookup: CDR1 MDHEN, CDR2 SYDVKM. The germline V and J ends were trimmed by 7 bases and 2 bases, with 11 bases remaining between them.

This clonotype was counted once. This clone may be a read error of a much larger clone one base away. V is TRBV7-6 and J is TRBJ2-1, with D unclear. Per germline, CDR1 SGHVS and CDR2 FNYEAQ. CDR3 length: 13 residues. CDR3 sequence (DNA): TGTGCCAGCAGACATACTACACACAATGGGCAGTTCTTC. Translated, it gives CASRHTTHNGQFF.

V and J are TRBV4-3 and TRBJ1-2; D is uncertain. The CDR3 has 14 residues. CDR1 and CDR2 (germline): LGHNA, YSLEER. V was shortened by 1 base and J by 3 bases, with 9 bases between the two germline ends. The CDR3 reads CASSQAAVDYGYTF. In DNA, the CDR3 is TGCGCCAGCAGCCAAGCGGCAGTTGACTATGGCTACACCTTC.

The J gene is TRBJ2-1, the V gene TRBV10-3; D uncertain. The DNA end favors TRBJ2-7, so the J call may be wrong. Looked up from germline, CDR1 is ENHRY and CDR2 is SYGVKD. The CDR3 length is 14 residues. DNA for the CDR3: TGTGCCATCAGTGACCGGGCGCCCTACAATGAGCAGTACTTC. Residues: CAISDRAPYNEQYF.

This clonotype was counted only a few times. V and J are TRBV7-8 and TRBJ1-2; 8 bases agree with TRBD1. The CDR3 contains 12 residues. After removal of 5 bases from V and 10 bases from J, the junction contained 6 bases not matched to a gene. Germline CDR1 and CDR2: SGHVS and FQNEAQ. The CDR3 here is CASSLPQGAYTF. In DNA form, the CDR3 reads TGTGCCAGCAGCCTACCCCAGGGGGCCTACACCTTC.

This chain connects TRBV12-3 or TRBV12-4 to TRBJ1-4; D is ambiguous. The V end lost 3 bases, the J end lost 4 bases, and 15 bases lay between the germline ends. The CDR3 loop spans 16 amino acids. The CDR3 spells CASSLGPAGLNEKLFF. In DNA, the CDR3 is TGTGCCAGCAGTTTGGGTCCGGCAGGCCTTAATGAAAAACTGTTTTTT.

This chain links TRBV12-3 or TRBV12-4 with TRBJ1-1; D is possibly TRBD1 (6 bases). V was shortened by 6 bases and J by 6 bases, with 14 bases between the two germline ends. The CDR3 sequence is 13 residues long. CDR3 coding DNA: TGTGCCAGCAGCCGGCAGGGGATACCTGAAGCTTTCTTT. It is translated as CASSRQGIPEAFF.

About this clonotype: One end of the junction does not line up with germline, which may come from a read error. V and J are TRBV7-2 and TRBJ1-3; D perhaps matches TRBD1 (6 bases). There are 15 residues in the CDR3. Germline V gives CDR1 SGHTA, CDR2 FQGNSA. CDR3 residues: CASRPSGTLGNTTYF. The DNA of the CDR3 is TGTGCCAGCAGACCTTCCGGGACACTCGGAAACACCACATATTTT. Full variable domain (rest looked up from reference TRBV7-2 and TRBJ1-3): GAGVSQSPSNKVTEKGKDVELRCDPISGHTALYWYRQSLGQGLEFLIYFQGNSAPDKSGLPSDRFSAERTGGSVSTLTIQRTQQEDSAVYLCASRPSGTLGNTTYFGEGSWLTVV.

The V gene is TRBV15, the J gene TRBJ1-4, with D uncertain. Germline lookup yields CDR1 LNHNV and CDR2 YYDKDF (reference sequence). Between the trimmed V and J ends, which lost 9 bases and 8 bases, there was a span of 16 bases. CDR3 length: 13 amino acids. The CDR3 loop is CATGSWVGEKLFF. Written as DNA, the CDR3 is TGTGCCACGGGTAGTTGGGTAGGCGAAAAACTGTTTTTT.

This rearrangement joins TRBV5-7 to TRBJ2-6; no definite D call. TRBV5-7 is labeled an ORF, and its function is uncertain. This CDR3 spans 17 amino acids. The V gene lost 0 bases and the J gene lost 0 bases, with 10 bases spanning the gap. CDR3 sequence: CASSLAKWDSGANVLTF. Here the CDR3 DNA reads TGTGCCAGCAGCTTGGCCAAGTGGGACTCTGGGGCCAACGTCCTGACTTTC.

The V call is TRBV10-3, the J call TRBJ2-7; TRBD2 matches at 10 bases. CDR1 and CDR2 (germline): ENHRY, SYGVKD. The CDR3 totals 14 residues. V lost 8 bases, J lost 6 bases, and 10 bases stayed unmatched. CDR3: CAIHLAGEECEQYF. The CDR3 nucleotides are TGTGCCATCCACCTAGCGGGAGAGGAGTGCGAGCAGTACTTC.

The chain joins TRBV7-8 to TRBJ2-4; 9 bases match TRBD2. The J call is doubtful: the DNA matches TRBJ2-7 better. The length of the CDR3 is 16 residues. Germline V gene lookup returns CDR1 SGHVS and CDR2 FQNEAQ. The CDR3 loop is CASSLVPLGLAHEQYF. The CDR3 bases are TGTGCCAGCAGCTTAGTTCCCTTGGGACTAGCCCACGAGCAGTACTTC.

CDR3 protein: CASSPTSGLNEQFF. The CDR3 nucleotides read TGCGCCAGCAGCCCAACTAGCGGACTCAATGAGCAGTTCTTC. This sequence joins TRBV5-1 and TRBJ2-1; 8 bases agree with TRBD2. This CDR3 is built from 14 residues. Trimming cost V 4 bases and J 6 bases; bases outside gene matches: 6. The germline V gene encodes CDR1 SGHRS and CDR2 YFSETQ.

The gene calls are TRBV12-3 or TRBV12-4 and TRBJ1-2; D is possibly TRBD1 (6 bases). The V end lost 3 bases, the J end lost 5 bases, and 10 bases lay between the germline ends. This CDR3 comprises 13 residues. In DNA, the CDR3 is TGTGCCAGCAGTTTGAGACAGGAGTATGGCTACACCTTC. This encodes CASSLRQEYGYTF.

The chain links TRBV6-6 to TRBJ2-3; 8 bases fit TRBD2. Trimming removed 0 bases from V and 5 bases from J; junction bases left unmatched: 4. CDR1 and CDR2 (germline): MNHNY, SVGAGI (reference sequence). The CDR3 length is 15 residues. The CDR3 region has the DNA TGTGCCAGCAGTTACTCATTCCTAGCGGGAGATACGCAGTATTTT. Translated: CASSYSFLAGDTQYF.

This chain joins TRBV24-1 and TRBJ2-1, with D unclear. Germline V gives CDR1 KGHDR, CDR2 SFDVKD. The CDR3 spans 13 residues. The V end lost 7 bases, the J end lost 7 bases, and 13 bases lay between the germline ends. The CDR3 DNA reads TGTGCCACCAGCCCACGGAGTTCGAATGAGCAGTTCTTC. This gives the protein CATSPRSSNEQFF.

The CDR3 loop reads CSARDLSGSLKTQYF. The CDR3 region has the DNA TGCAGTGCTAGAGATCTTAGCGGGAGTCTAAAGACCCAGTACTTC. This chain connects TRBV20-1 to TRBJ2-7; the match to TRBD2 covers 9 bases. The J call is in doubt because the DNA end fits TRBJ2-5 better. This CDR3 contains 15 residues. The germline V gene has CDR1 DFQATT and CDR2 SNEGSKA (reference sequence).

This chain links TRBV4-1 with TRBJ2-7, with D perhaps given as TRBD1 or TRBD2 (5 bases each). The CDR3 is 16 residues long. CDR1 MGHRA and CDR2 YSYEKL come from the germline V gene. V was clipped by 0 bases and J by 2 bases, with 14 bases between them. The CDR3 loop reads CASSQDSRGVAYEQYF. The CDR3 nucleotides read TGCGCCAGCAGCCAAGATTCAAGAGGGGTGGCCTACGAGCAGTACTTC.

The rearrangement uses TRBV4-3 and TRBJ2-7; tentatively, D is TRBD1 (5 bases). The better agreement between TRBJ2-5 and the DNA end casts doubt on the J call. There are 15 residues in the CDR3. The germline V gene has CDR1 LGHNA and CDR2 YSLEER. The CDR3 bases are TGCGCCAGCAGCCAAGGTCCAGGGCGTAGAGAGACCCAGTACTTC. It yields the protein CASSQGPGRRETQYF.

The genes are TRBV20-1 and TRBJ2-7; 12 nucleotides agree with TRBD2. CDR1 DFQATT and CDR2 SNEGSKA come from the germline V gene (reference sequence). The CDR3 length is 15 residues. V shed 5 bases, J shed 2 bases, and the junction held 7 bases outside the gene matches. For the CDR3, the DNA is TGCAGTGCTGATAAACTAGCGGGAGGACCCTACGAGCAGTACTTC. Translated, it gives CSADKLAGGPYEQYF.

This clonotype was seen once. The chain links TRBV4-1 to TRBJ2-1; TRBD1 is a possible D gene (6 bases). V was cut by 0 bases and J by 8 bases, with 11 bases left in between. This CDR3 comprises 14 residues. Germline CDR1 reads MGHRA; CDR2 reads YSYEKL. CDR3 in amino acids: CASSQEPGVYEQFF. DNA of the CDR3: TGCGCCAGCAGCCAAGAGCCAGGGGTTTATGAGCAGTTCTTC.

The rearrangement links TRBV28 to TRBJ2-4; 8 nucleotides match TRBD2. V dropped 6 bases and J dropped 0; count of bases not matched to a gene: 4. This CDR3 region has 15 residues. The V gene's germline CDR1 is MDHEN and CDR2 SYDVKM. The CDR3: CASRPGGVAKNIQYF. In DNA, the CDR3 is TGTGCCAGCAGACCGGGGGGGGTAGCCAAAAACATTCAGTACTTC. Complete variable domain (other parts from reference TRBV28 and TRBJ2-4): DVKVTQSSRYLVKRTGEKVFLECVQDMDHENMFWYRQDPGLGLRLIYFSYDVKMKEKGDIPEGYSVSREKKERFSLILESASTNQTSMYLCASRPGGVAKNIQYFGAGTRLSVL.

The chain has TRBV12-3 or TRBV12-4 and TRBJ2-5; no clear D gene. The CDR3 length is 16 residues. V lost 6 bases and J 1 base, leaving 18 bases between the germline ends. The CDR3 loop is CASSKTFRPFQETQYF. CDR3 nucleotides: TGTGCCAGCAGCAAAACCTTCAGGCCTTTCCAAGAGACCCAGTACTTC.

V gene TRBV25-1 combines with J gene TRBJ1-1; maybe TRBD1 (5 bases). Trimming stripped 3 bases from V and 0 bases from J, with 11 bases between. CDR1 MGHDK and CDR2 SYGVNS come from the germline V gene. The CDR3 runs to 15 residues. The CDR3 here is CASSETAVMNTEAFF. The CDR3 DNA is TGTGCCAGCAGTGAGACAGCAGTCATGAACACTGAAGCTTTCTTT.